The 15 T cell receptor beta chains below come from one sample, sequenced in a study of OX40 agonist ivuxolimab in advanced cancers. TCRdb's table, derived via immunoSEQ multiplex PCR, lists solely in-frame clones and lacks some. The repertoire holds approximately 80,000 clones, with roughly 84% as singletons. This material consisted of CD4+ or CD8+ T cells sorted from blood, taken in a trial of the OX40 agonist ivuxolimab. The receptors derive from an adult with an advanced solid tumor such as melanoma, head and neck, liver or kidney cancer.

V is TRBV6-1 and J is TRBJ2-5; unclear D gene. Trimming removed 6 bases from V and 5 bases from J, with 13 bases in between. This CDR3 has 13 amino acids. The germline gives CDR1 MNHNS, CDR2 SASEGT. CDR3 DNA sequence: TGTGCCAGCAGCGGAAGACGGGTCGAGACCCAGTACTTC. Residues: CASSGRRVETQYF.

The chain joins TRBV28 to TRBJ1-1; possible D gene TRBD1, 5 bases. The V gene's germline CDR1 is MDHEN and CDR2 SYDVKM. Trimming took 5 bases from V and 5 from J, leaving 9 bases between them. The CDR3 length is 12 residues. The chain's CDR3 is CASSAGRTEAFF. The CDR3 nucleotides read TGTGCCAGCAGTGCAGGGCGGACTGAAGCTTTCTTT.

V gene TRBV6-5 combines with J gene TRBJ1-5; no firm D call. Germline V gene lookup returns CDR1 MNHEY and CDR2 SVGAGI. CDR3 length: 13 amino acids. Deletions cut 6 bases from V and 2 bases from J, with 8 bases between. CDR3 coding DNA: TGTGCCAGCAGCAGAAACCGCAATCAGCCCCAGCATTTT. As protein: CASSRNRNQPQHF.

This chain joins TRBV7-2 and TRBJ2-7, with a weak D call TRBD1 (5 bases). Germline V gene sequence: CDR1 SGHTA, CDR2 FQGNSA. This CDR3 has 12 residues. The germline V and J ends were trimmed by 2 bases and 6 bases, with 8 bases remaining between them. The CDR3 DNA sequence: TGTGCCAGCAGCTTAAGTAGGGGCGAGCAGTACTTC. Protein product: CASSLSRGEQYF.

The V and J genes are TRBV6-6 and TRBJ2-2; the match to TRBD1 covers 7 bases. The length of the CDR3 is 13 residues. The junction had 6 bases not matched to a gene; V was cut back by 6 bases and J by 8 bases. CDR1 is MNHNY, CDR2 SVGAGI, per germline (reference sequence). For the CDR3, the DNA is TGTGCCAGCAGCCAGGGGGAGTCTGGGGAGCTGTTTTTT. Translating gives CASSQGESGELFF.

The CDR3 here is CASSVTLSGSTDTQYF. In nucleotides, the CDR3 is TGTGCCAGCAGTGTAACCCTTAGCGGGAGCACAGATACGCAGTATTTT. The chain joins TRBV9 to TRBJ2-3, with 7 bases fitting TRBD2. The V segment lost 5 bases and the J segment 0 bases; nucleotides outside the gene matches: 9. CDR3 length equals 16 residues. In germline, CDR1 is SGDLS, CDR2 YYNGEE.

Written as DNA, the CDR3 is TGTGCCAGCGGTCGGTGGAGGGCTAATAGTGAAAAACTGTTTTTT. Its protein product is CASGRWRANSEKLFF. This chain links TRBV28 with TRBJ1-4; D not certain. Trimming took off 8 bases at V and 7 bases at J, with 20 bases between the two ends. The CDR3 loop spans 15 amino acids. Germline lookup yields CDR1 MDHEN and CDR2 SYDVKM.

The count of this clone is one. In DNA, the CDR3 is TGTGCCAGCAGCGGGCGACAAGGGCCCACTGAAGCTTTCTTT. Protein sequence: CASSGRQGPTEAFF. The chain carries TRBV7-2 and TRBJ1-1; no clear D gene. The CDR3 spans 14 residues. With 5 bases removed from V and 4 bases from J, the gap between germline ends came to 14 bases. Germline CDR1 is SGHTA and CDR2 is FQGNSA.

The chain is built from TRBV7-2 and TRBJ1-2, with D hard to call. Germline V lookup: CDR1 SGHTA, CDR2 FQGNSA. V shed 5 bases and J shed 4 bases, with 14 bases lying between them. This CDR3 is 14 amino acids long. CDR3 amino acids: CASSGRGRFYGYTF. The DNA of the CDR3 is TGTGCCAGCAGCGGGCGGGGTCGGTTCTATGGCTACACCTTC.

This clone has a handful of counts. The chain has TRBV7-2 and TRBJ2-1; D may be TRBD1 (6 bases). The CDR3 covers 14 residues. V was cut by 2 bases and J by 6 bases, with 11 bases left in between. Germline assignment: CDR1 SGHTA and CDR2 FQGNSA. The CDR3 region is CASSLRQDINEQFF. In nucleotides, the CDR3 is TGTGCCAGCAGCTTACGACAGGACATCAATGAGCAGTTCTTC.

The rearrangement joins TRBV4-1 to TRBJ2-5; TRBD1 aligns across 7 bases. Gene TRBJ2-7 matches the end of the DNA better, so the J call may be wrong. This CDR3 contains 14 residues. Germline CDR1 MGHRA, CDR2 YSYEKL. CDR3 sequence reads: CASSPGQNSYEQYF. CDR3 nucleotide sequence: TGCGCCAGCAGCCCGGGACAGAACTCCTACGAGCAGTACTTC.

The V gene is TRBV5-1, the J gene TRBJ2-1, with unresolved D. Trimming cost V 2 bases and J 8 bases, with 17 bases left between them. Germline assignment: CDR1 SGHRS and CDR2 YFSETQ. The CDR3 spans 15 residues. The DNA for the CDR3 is TGCGCCAGCAGCTTTACCGGGCCCCTATCTGATGAGCAGTTCTTC. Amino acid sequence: CASSFTGPLSDEQFF.

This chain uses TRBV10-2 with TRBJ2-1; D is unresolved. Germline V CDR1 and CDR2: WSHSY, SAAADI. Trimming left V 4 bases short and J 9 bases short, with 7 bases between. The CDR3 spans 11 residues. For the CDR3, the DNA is TGCGCCAGCAGTGTGTCGGTTGAGCAGTTCTTC. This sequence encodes CASSVSVEQFF.

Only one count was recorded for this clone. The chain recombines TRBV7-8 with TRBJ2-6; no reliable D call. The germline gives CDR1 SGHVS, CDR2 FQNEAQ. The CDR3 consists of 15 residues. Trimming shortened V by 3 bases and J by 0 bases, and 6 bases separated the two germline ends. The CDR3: CASSLIYSGANVLTF. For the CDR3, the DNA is TGTGCCAGCAGCTTGATTTACTCTGGGGCCAACGTCCTGACTTTC.

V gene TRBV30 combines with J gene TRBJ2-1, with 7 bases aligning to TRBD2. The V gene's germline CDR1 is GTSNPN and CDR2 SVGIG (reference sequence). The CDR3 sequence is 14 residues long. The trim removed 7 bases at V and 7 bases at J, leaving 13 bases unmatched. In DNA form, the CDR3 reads TGTGCCTTGTCGGCGGGAGAGGCGGGAAATGAGCAGTTCTTC. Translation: CALSAGEAGNEQFF.